The 25 T cell receptor beta chains below were found in one sample sequenced in a study of T-cell memory formation after mild COVID-19. Each CDR3 protein gets one entry after TCRdb re-called the 5' RACE reads with MiXCR. The sample consists of approximately 480,000 distinct CDR3 sequences, approximately 18% of them appearing once. The specimen was PBMCs or a T cell subset sorted from them (not recorded which). The receptor source for this set is an adult woman who had mild COVID-19 (a few samples of this study predate the infection). Cell type and time point are not known.

V and J are TRBV29-1 and TRBJ2-3; TRBD1 might be the D (5 bases). The CDR3 sequence is 19 residues long. Germline lookup yields CDR1 SQVTM and CDR2 ANQGSEA. V was clipped by 6 bases and J by 0 bases, with 28 bases between them. CDR3 residues: CSVLYLDLAKGSSTDTQYF. In nucleotides, the CDR3 is TGCAGCGTCCTGTATTTGGACCTCGCGAAGGGGTCTAGCACAGATACGCAGTATTTT.

The chain's CDR3 is CASSLAHLNTEAFF. The CDR3 DNA reads TGTGCCAGCAGCTTAGCGCACCTGAACACTGAAGCTTTCTTT. The chain carries TRBV7-9 and TRBJ1-1; D gene uncertain. Germline-derived CDR1 and CDR2 are SEHNR and FQNEAQ (reference sequence). The V end lost 0 bases, the J end lost 0 bases, and 5 bases lay between the germline ends. The CDR3 totals 14 residues.

The V gene is TRBV9, the J gene TRBJ2-2; 9 bases match TRBD1. Trimming removed 4 bases from V and 6 bases from J; junction bases left unmatched: 7. Germline V gene lookup returns CDR1 SGDLS and CDR2 YYNGEE. The CDR3 covers 15 residues. CDR3 sequence (DNA): TGTGCCAGCAGCTCCCGGGACAGGGATCCCGGGGAGCTGTTTTTT. Translated: CASSSRDRDPGELFF. The full variable domain, in which reference TRBV9 and TRBJ2-2 provide the parts outside the CDR3, is DSGVTQTPKHLITATGQRVTLRCSPRSGDLSVYWYQQSLDQGLQFLIQYYNGEERAKGNILERFSAQQFPDLHSELNLSSLELGDSALYFCASSSRDRDPGELFFGEGSRLTVL.

J is TRBJ1-1 and V is TRBV7-2, with 8 positions matching TRBD1. The germline CDR1 and CDR2 sequences are SGHTA and FQGNSA. Trimming took 4 bases from V and 9 from J; bases not matched to a gene: 10. This CDR3 has 14 amino acids. The DNA of the CDR3 is TGTGCCAGCAGCTCTACCTCAGGGGGCGAGAAAGCTTTCTTT. Translation gives CASSSTSGGEKAFF.

This clonotype has more than one count but fewer than ten. This chain joins TRBV5-1 and TRBJ2-5; a weak D match, TRBD2 (5 bases). CDR3 length: 16 amino acids. Looked up from germline, CDR1 is SGHRS and CDR2 is YFSETQ. With 0 bases removed from V and 5 bases from J, the gap between germline ends came to 17 bases. For the CDR3, the DNA is TGCGCCAGCAGCTTGGGAGTGACTACCATCGGGGAGACCCAGTACTTC. Its protein is CASSLGVTTIGETQYF.

The V and J genes are TRBV6-2 or TRBV6-3 and TRBJ2-5; 11 positions match TRBD1. Germline CDR1 is MNHEY and CDR2 is SVGEGT. V lost 4 bases, J lost 2 bases, and 3 bases stayed unmatched. The CDR3 runs to 15 residues. Here the CDR3 reads CASSWDRGYQETQYF. DNA of the CDR3: TGTGCCAGCAGTTGGGACAGGGGGTATCAAGAGACCCAGTACTTC.

This clonotype was detected many times. The V gene is TRBV29-1, the J gene TRBJ2-2; 7 bases map to TRBD1. CDR1 is SQVTM and CDR2 is ANQGSEA in the germline V gene. The CDR3 spans 14 residues. V gave up 4 bases and J gave up 2 bases; unmatched junction bases: 4. CDR3 sequence (DNA): TGCAGCGTTGTGACAGGGTTTAACACCGGGGAGCTGTTTTTT. As protein: CSVVTGFNTGELFF.

This clonotype came up many times. An end of the junction differs from the germline gene, which may be a read error. The chain couples TRBV5-1 to TRBJ2-7, with 10 bases identical to TRBD1. The CDR3 covers 14 residues. Germline CDR1 is SGHRS and CDR2 is YFSETQ. The chain's CDR3 is CASSPGTGAYEQYF. DNA for the CDR3: TGTGCCAGCAGCCCCGGGACAGGGGCCTACGAGCAGTACTTC.

This rearrangement joins TRBV4-3 to TRBJ2-1, with a weak D call TRBD2 (5 bases). The CDR3 has 17 amino acids. The germline V gene has CDR1 LGHNA and CDR2 YSLEER. Trimming removed 0 bases at V and 0 bases at J, with 12 bases between. CDR3 sequence (DNA): TGCGCCAGCAGCCAAGACCGGGCGGGTAGCTCCTACAATGAGCAGTTCTTC. Its protein is CASSQDRAGSSYNEQFF.

This clonotype came up a few times. This chain connects TRBV10-3 to TRBJ2-7, with TRBD1 identical over 8 bases. Germline V CDR1 and CDR2: ENHRY, SYGVKD. Germline trimming cut 5 bases from V and 2 bases from J; bases unmatched to any gene: 5. The length of the CDR3 is 14 residues. The CDR3 spells CAISFGTGAYEQYF. The CDR3 region has the DNA TGTGCCATCAGTTTTGGGACAGGAGCCTACGAGCAGTACTTC.

V gene TRBV20-1 combines with J gene TRBJ2-7; D is tentatively TRBD1 or TRBD2 (5 bases each). CDR3 size: 17 residues. Germline CDR1 and CDR2: DFQATT and SNEGSKA (reference sequence). V was pared by 0 bases and J by 2 bases, with 20 bases between. CDR3 in amino acids: CSARDGVGQGSTYEQYF. Written as DNA, the CDR3 is TGCAGTGCTAGAGACGGGGTAGGGCAGGGCAGTACCTACGAGCAGTACTTC.

The chain joins TRBV28 to TRBJ2-7; the match to TRBD2 covers 10 bases. Germline CDR1 MDHEN, CDR2 SYDVKM. There are 16 residues in the CDR3. Trimming took 6 bases from V and 6 from J; bases not matched to a gene: 14. The CDR3 DNA is TGTGCCAGCAGCTATCTCGGAAGCGGGAGGGCCGGCGAGCAGTACTTC. It encodes CASSYLGSGRAGEQYF.

This clonotype appeared a few times. This rearrangement joins TRBV4-1 to TRBJ1-2; no clear D gene. The CDR3 runs 13 residues. The V gene's germline CDR1 is MGHRA and CDR2 YSYEKL. V lost 4 bases, J lost 8 bases, and 14 bases lay in between. CDR3 coding DNA: TGCGCCAGCAGCCCTAGGGAAGGTGACGGCTACACCTTC. Translation: CASSPREGDGYTF.

This clonotype was detected a few times. The V call is TRBV7-9, the J call TRBJ2-7, with TRBD1 identical over 7 bases. The CDR3 sequence is 12 residues long. Germline assignment: CDR1 SEHNR and CDR2 FQNEAQ (reference sequence). J was trimmed by 6 bases and V by 5 bases; bases with no gene match: 4. Here the CDR3 DNA reads TGTGCCAGCAGCGACCGACAGGGCGAGCAGTACTTC. Translation: CASSDRQGEQYF.

CDR3 coding DNA: TGTGCCAGCAGCTTAGTTGCGGGACCTAGCAATCAGCCCCAGCATTTT. Protein product: CASSLVAGPSNQPQHF. The chain is built from TRBV7-2 and TRBJ1-5, with D possibly TRBD1 on 5 matching bases. V shed 1 base and J shed 0 bases, with 10 bases lying between them. The CDR3 is made up of 16 amino acids. Germline V gene sequence: CDR1 SGHTA, CDR2 FQGNSA.

The V and J genes are TRBV4-2 and TRBJ2-3; maybe TRBD1 (5 bases). The germline CDR1 and CDR2 sequences are LGHNA and YNFKEQ. The CDR3 has 14 residues. Trimming pared 0 bases from V and 4 bases from J, leaving 8 bases between. CDR3 amino acids: CASSQDRVPDTQYF. The CDR3 DNA is TGTGCCAGCAGCCAAGACAGGGTGCCAGATACGCAGTATTTT.

The sample holds a few counts of this clonotype. The chain carries TRBV2 and TRBJ1-4; perhaps TRBD1 as D (6 bases). Germline values: CDR1 SNHLY, CDR2 FYNNEI. Trimming removed 6 bases at V and 6 bases at J, with 11 bases between. The CDR3 spans 13 residues. CDR3: CASRDSRDEKLFF. For the CDR3, the DNA is TGTGCCAGCAGGGACAGCCGAGATGAAAAACTGTTTTTT.

V usage is TRBV24-1 and J usage is TRBJ1-1; D possibly corresponds to TRBD1 (5 bases). The CDR3 consists of 13 residues. The V gene's germline CDR1 is KGHDR and CDR2 SFDVKD. Trimming left V 1 base short and J 4 bases short, with 6 bases between. The CDR3: CATSDFGGTEAFF. As DNA, the CDR3 is TGTGCCACCAGTGATTTTGGGGGCACTGAAGCTTTCTTT.

V is TRBV11-2 and J is TRBJ2-3, with D perhaps matching TRBD2 (6 bases). This CDR3 contains 15 residues. V was cut by 3 bases and J by 4 bases, with 14 bases left in between. Germline V gene data show CDR1 as SGHAT and CDR2 as FQNNGV. CDR3 nucleotide sequence: TGTGCCAGCAGCTTGGGGACTTGGGGGGCAGATACGCAGTATTTT. It specifies CASSLGTWGADTQYF.

This chain links TRBV12-3 or TRBV12-4 with TRBJ2-3, with D possibly called TRBD1 or TRBD2 (5 bases each). The V gene lost 7 bases and the J gene lost 2 bases, with 13 bases spanning the gap. CDR3 size: 14 residues. CDR3 region: CASIPGPNTDTQYF. For the CDR3, the DNA is TGTGCCAGCATACCGGGACCCAACACAGATACGCAGTATTTT.

This clonotype was counted between two and nine times. The V and J genes are TRBV7-2 and TRBJ2-1; perhaps TRBD2 as D (5 bases). Trimming pared 3 bases from V and 3 bases from J, leaving 18 bases between. Germline CDR1 is SGHTA and CDR2 is FQGNSA. The CDR3 runs to 17 residues. The CDR3 DNA follows: TGTGCCAGCAGCTTGAGCCTGGAGAGGGCCAACTACAATGAGCAGTTCTTC. Amino acid sequence: CASSLSLERANYNEQFF.

The rearrangement links TRBV3-1 to TRBJ2-4, with TRBD1 as a possible D gene (5 bases). CDR3 length: 13 amino acids. Trimming left V 3 bases short and J 8 bases short, with 11 bases between. Germline CDR1 reads LGHDT; CDR2 reads YNNKEL (reference sequence). CDR3 in amino acids: CASSHDRKDIQYF. The CDR3 nucleotides read TGTGCCAGCAGCCATGACAGAAAAGACATTCAGTACTTC.

There are a few counts of this clonotype. The V call is TRBV12-3 or TRBV12-4, the J call TRBJ2-3, with 16 bases lining up with TRBD2. The CDR3 is made up of 16 amino acids. The V and J ends lost 6 bases and 4 bases, in that order; junction bases with no gene match: 4. The CDR3 loop is CASRPGLAGGADTQYF. For the CDR3, the DNA is TGTGCCAGCAGGCCGGGACTAGCGGGGGGGGCAGATACGCAGTATTTT.

The table lists this clonotype with many counts. The chain links TRBV20-1 to TRBJ1-2; no reliable D call. Germline CDR1 and CDR2: DFQATT and SNEGSKA (reference sequence). CDR3 size: 12 residues. Trimming removed 1 base from V and 7 bases from J, with 10 bases in between. This CDR3 is CSARVTAIGYTF. The DNA of the CDR3 is TGCAGTGCTAGAGTTACAGCAATTGGCTACACCTTC.

J is TRBJ1-2 and V is TRBV12-3 or TRBV12-4; 8 nucleotides align to TRBD1. The CDR3 spans 15 residues. V was pared by 3 bases and J by 3 bases, with 6 bases of the junction left unmatched. Here the CDR3 reads CASSLQGARYYGYTF. The CDR3 coding sequence is TGTGCCAGCAGTTTGCAGGGGGCGCGATACTATGGCTACACCTTC.